This T cell receptor (beta chain) emerged from a study of blood T cell repertoires in COVID-19. Study overall: COVID-19 samples from acute and convalescent phases originated in the United States, Italy and Spain. From T cells, B-cell-depleted T cells, or PBMCs came the material, which was cDNA or gDNA.

Study processing details: For nucleated cells, counts were estimated from reference gene primer amplification. The protocol was immunoSEQ multiplex PCR, while the TCRdb copy is restricted to in-frame clones and leaves out a portion. V and J calls and clone size are those listed in that table; D and trimming were worked out from the DNA. In the table there are tens of thousands of clones, around 86% of which are singletons. CDR3 length equals 15 residues. Germline V lookup: CDR1 MNHEY, CDR2 SMNVEV (reference sequence). The V gene lost 2 bases and the J gene lost 3 bases, with 13 bases spanning the gap.

The chain joins TRBV27 to TRBJ1-1; possibly TRBD1 for D (5 bases). The sequencing input was peripheral blood. The clonotype comes from a human donor with acute or convalescent COVID-19. The donor label of this sample is uncertain. The CDR3 nucleotides are TGTGCCAGCAGTTTAACGGGGGTCGGAGACACTGAAGCTTTCTTT. Protein product: CASSLTGVGDTEAFF.